This T cell receptor beta chain was identified in a study of shared clonotypes between healthy human individuals. CDR3 size: 16 residues. With 4 bases removed from V and 4 bases from J, the gap between germline ends came to 21 bases. Per germline, CDR1 SGDLS and CDR2 YYNGEE. Clones were read by immunoSEQ multiplex PCR, and TCRdb kept only the in-frame ones, dropping some. The repertoire includes some 2,100,000 clones, more than 90% of them detected once, and approximately 0.13% sits in the top ten. Sequenced: naive CD4+ T cells sorted from blood. Subset noted: CD45RA+ positively selected. The sequence derives from a man between 18 and 29 years old in good health. The chain is built from TRBV9 and TRBJ2-7; D unresolved. The CDR3 here is CASSPRGNPGLYEQYF. The CDR3 bases are TGTGCCAGCAGCCCCAGAGGAAATCCTGGGCTTTACGAGCAGTACTTC.